This TCR beta chain was recovered during a study of blood T cells in healthy people across ages. Together with a sample-barcoded 5' primer, a J-beta primer mix was included in a second PCR lasting about 6 to 11 cycles. CDR3-containing paired-end reads numbered at least 3 million in each sample. TCRdb independently ran MiXCR on the 5' RACE reads; one entry per CDR3 protein. The sample includes 1.4 million to 1.5 million distinct CDR3 sequences, 42% of them seen just once. Sequenced input: blood. This receptor was taken from a woman younger than 30 in good health.

CDR3 amino acids: CASSLTADNTEAFF. Written as DNA, the CDR3 is TGCGCCAGCAGCTTGACGGCAGATAACACTGAAGCTTTCTTT. The chain couples TRBV5-1 to TRBJ1-1; D unresolved. Germline V gene lookup returns CDR1 SGHRS and CDR2 YFSETQ. This CDR3 comprises 14 residues. V lost 1 base, J lost 2 bases, and 9 bases lay in between.